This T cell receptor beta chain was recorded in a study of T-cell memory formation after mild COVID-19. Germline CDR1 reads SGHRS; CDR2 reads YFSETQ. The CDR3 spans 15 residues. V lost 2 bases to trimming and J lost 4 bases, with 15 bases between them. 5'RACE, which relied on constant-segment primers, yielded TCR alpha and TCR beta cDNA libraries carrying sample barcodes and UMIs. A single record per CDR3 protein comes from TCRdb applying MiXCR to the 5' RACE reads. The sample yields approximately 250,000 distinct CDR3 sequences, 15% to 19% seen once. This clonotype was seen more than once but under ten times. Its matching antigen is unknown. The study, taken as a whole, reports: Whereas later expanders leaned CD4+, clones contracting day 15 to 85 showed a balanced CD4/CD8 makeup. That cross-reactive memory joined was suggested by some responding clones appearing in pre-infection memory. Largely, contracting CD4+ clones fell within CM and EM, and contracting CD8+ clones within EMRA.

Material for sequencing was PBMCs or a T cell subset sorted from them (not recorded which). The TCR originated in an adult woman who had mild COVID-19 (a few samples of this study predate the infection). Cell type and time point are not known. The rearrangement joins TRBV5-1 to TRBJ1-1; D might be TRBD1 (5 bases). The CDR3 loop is CASSFDAGRSTEAFF. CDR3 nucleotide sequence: TGCGCCAGCAGCTTTGATGCAGGGCGGAGCACTGAAGCTTTCTTT.